Below, one T cell receptor beta chain is given with its context. The data belong to a study of patients and donors after allogeneic stem cell transplantation. The CDR3 runs to 14 residues. Germline V gives CDR1 SQVTM, CDR2 ANQGSEA. Trimming took off 1 base at V and 4 bases at J, with 14 bases between the two ends. TCRdb re-derived calls from the RT-PCR reads in MiXCR, one entry per CDR3 protein. The table has approximately 170,000 distinct CDR3 sequences, approximately 22% seen once. The V call is TRBV29-1, the J call TRBJ2-7; possibly TRBD1 or TRBD2 for D (5 bases each). This TCR came from a human donor who was either an allogeneic HSCT recipient or a stem cell or donor lymphocyte infusion donor (not recorded which). It is not recorded whose cells these are; they may come from a transplant donor. The sequencing input was blood, either unsorted or a sorted T cell fraction (not recorded which). CDR3 sequence: CSVEAMGTPYEQYF. The DNA for the CDR3 is TGCAGCGTTGAAGCCATGGGGACGCCATACGAGCAGTACTTC.